A single sample gave rise to the 4 T cell receptor beta chains below, sequenced in a study of lymphopenia after photon versus proton radiotherapy. Profiled with immunoSEQ multiplex PCR; TCRdb holds only in-frame clones, not every one. The sample includes some 55,000 clones, around 85% of them seen just once. Source: peripheral blood, taken from a patient treated with photon-based radiotherapy. The receptors were sampled from a man aged 35 to 55 with gastric cancer.

The J gene is TRBJ1-1, the V gene TRBV9; TRBD1 matches 8 bases. Germline V gene lookup returns CDR1 SGDLS and CDR2 YYNGEE. Unmatched junction bases numbered 6, after V lost 4 bases and J lost 4 bases. CDR3 length: 14 residues. The CDR3 loop is CASSPQGAGTEAFF. CDR3 bases: TGTGCCAGCAGCCCCCAGGGGGCGGGCACTGAAGCTTTCTTT.

The chain is built from TRBV4-1 and TRBJ1-1; TRBD1 aligns across 7 bases. The CDR3 contains 16 residues. With 1 base clipped from V and 5 bases from J, the junction kept 10 bases outside the gene matches. In germline, CDR1 is MGHRA, CDR2 YSYEKL. The CDR3 spells CASSQGPATGRTEAFF. DNA for the CDR3: TGCGCCAGCAGCCAAGGGCCTGCGACAGGGCGGACTGAAGCTTTCTTT.

The J gene is TRBJ2-2, the V gene TRBV2; 9 nucleotides agree with TRBD2. The J segment lost 2 bases and the V segment lost 5 bases, leaving 9 bases of the junction unmatched. The CDR3 extends over 17 amino acids. In germline, CDR1 is SNHLY, CDR2 FYNNEI. The CDR3 region has the DNA TGTGCCAGCAGTCAGGGTAGCGGGGGCCTTAACACCGGGGAGCTGTTTTTT. Its protein is CASSQGSGGLNTGELFF.

This clone is a singleton in its sample. The sample has other DNA sequences that encode this CDR3 too. This rearrangement joins TRBV9 to TRBJ2-2; 8 bases align to TRBD2. Trimming cost V 0 bases and J 1 base; bases outside gene matches: 2. This CDR3 is built from 16 residues. CDR1 and CDR2 (germline): SGDLS, YYNGEE. The chain's CDR3 is CASSVVSGENTGELFF. The DNA for the CDR3 is TGTGCCAGCAGCGTAGTTAGCGGGGAGAACACCGGGGAGCTGTTTTTT.